The following is a T cell receptor (beta chain) sequence with its context. What it binds is unknown. Method: immunoSEQ multiplex PCR; TCRdb's copy keeps in-frame clones and lacks some. The sample records roughly 66,000 clones, roughly 80% being singletons. These data are taken from a study of OX40 agonist ivuxolimab in advanced cancers. Study as a whole: Every 2 weeks, patients received ivuxolimab intravenously, dosed at 0.01 to 10 mg/kg. General observations from the study: At 0.1 to 3.0 mg/kg and by week 6, CD4+ and CD8+ T cells in the blood had expanded clonally. Partial responders treated at 0.1-3.0 mg/kg exhibited clonal expansion among the lowest measured.

The CDR3 spans 10 residues. The germline V and J ends were trimmed by 6 bases and 7 bases, with 10 bases remaining between them. CDR1 and CDR2 from the germline V gene are DFQATT and SNEGSKA (reference sequence). The chain employs TRBV20-1 and TRBJ2-7, with a weak D call TRBD2 (6 bases). The sequences come from CD4+ or CD8+ T cells sorted from blood, collected in a trial of the OX40 agonist ivuxolimab. This receptor was taken from an adult with an advanced solid tumor such as melanoma, head and neck, liver or kidney cancer. The CDR3 region is CSAAGGEQYF. The CDR3, as DNA: TGCAGTGCGGCCGGAGGGGAGCAGTACTTC.